These 22 T cell receptor beta chains came from one sample sequenced in a study of OX40 agonist ivuxolimab in advanced cancers. Data came from immunoSEQ multiplex PCR; TCRdb stores just in-frame clones and leaves some out. The table includes around 14,000 clones, roughly three quarters detected once. Sequencing used CD4+ or CD8+ T cells sorted from blood, obtained in a trial of the OX40 agonist ivuxolimab. Source of these receptors: an adult with an advanced solid tumor such as melanoma, head and neck, liver or kidney cancer.

The table lists this clone with many counts. The rearrangement links TRBV30 to TRBJ2-7; TRBD2 is a possible D gene (6 bases). This CDR3 has 14 amino acids. Trimming removed 5 bases at V and 5 bases at J, with 19 bases between. In germline, CDR1 is GTSNPN, CDR2 SVGIG (reference sequence). CDR3 DNA sequence: TGTGCCTGGGCCGCAGGAGCGGGCGGCGACGAGCAGTACTTC. Its translation: CAWAAGAGGDEQYF.

To note about this clone: Other DNA sequences within the sample encode an identical CDR3. The chain recombines TRBV4-1 with TRBJ2-7; TRBD1 is a possible D gene (5 bases). CDR3 length equals 15 residues. Germline V lookup: CDR1 MGHRA, CDR2 YSYEKL. Trimming pared 1 base from V and 0 bases from J, leaving 10 bases between. As DNA, the CDR3 is TGCGCCAGCAGCCAAGGCTCGGACACCTCCTACGAGCAGTACTTC. Translation gives CASSQGSDTSYEQYF.

The chain recombines TRBV7-9 with TRBJ1-2; no firm D call. The V end lost 1 base, the J end lost 5 bases, and 11 bases lay between the germline ends. The germline gives CDR1 SEHNR, CDR2 FQNEAQ (reference sequence). This CDR3 comprises 14 residues. CDR3 region: CASSLVGRSYGYTF. Here the CDR3 DNA reads TGTGCCAGCAGCTTAGTAGGGCGTAGTTATGGCTACACCTTC.

The gene calls are TRBV5-5 and TRBJ1-5; D is possibly TRBD1 (5 bases). Trimming removed 0 bases from V and 0 bases from J, with 7 bases in between. The CDR3 covers 15 residues. From germline, CDR1 is SGHKS and CDR2 YYEKEE (reference sequence). The CDR3 protein is CASSLDRYSNQPQHF. The CDR3 DNA is TGTGCCAGCAGCTTGGACAGGTATAGCAATCAGCCCCAGCATTTT.

V gene TRBV30 combines with J gene TRBJ2-2; D may be TRBD1 (6 bases). Between the trimmed V and J ends, which lost 5 bases and 0 bases, there was a span of 13 bases. The CDR3 spans 15 residues. Germline lookup yields CDR1 GTSNPN and CDR2 SVGIG (reference sequence). As DNA, the CDR3 is TGTGCCTGGGACTTAGAGGGGGCGAACACCGGGGAGCTGTTTTTT. It specifies CAWDLEGANTGELFF.

CDR3 region: CASSVALLAGESEQFF. In DNA, the CDR3 is TGTGCCAGCAGCGTAGCTTTGCTAGCGGGAGAAAGTGAGCAGTTCTTC. The J gene is TRBJ2-1, the V gene TRBV9; 10 nucleotides align to TRBD2. Losses at the gene ends were 0 bases for V and 9 bases for J; bases not matched to a gene: 9. The CDR3 totals 16 residues. Germline V gene data show CDR1 as SGDLS and CDR2 as YYNGEE.

The chain couples TRBV5-6 to TRBJ2-5; D unclear. Germline CDR1 and CDR2: SGHDT and YYEEEE. V was clipped by 1 base and J by 5 bases, with 9 bases between them. This CDR3 has 13 amino acids. The CDR3: CASSLLEKETQYF. The CDR3, as DNA: TGTGCCAGCAGCTTGCTGGAGAAGGAGACCCAGTACTTC.

The V gene is TRBV4-1, the J gene TRBJ2-2; D remains ambiguous. Germline lookup yields CDR1 MGHRA and CDR2 YSYEKL. V lost 4 bases, J lost 5 bases, and 17 bases lay in between. CDR3 length equals 16 residues. The DNA of the CDR3 is TGCGCCAGCAGCCCAATGACAACCGCTACAACCGGGGAGCTGTTTTTT. This encodes CASSPMTTATTGELFF.

This clone is a singleton in its sample. V and J are TRBV20-1 and TRBJ2-7; D call uncertain. V dropped 2 bases and J dropped 0 bases, with 2 bases sitting between them. The CDR3 has 11 amino acids. Per germline, CDR1 DFQATT and CDR2 SNEGSKA (reference sequence). The CDR3 DNA is TGCAGTGCTAGATCCTCCTACGAGCAGTACTTC. Its translation: CSARSSYEQYF.

The chain uses TRBV18 and TRBJ2-7, with a possible D match to TRBD2 (5 bases). CDR1 is KGHSH, CDR2 LQKENI, per germline. Deletions cut 3 bases from V and 6 bases from J, with 12 bases between. There are 13 residues in the CDR3. The DNA for the CDR3 is TGTGCCAGCTCACCCACGGCGGGTGGCGAGCAGTACTTC. Translating gives CASSPTAGGEQYF.

About this clone itself: A read error may produce the germline difference seen at one junction end. The chain links TRBV5-6 to TRBJ2-1, with TRBD1 matching over 8 bases. The CDR3 is 15 amino acids. The germline gives CDR1 SGHDT, CDR2 YYEEEE. CDR3 sequence reads: CASSIPGQAYDEQFF. The CDR3 nucleotides read TGTGCCAGCAGCATACCGGGACAGGCCTACGATGAGCAGTTCTTC. The full variable domain, completed using reference TRBV5-6 and TRBJ2-1, is DAGVTQSPTHLIKTRGQQVTLRCSPKSGHDTVSWYQQALGQGPQFIFQYYEEEERQRGNFPDRFSGHQFPNYSSELNVNALLLGDSALYLCASSIPGQAYDEQFFGPGTRLTVL.

CDR3 nucleotides: TGTGCCAGTATGCTCCCGGGAGCTGGGGCCAACGTCCTGACTTTC. Encoded protein: CASMLPGAGANVLTF. The genes are TRBV19 and TRBJ2-6, with D maybe TRBD2 (6 bases). The CDR3 is 15 residues long. The V and J ends lost 7 bases and 2 bases respectively, with 12 bases between them. Germline CDR1 is LNHDA and CDR2 is SQIVND (reference sequence).

The rearrangement links TRBV27 to TRBJ2-1; 9 bases agree with TRBD2. The CDR3 totals 15 residues. The trim removed 8 bases at V and 8 bases at J, leaving 13 bases unmatched. Germline V gives CDR1 MNHEY, CDR2 SMNVEV (reference sequence). CDR3 residues: CASGQRLAAFHEQFF. As DNA, the CDR3 is TGTGCCAGCGGGCAAAGACTAGCGGCGTTTCATGAGCAGTTCTTC.

The V gene is TRBV6-1, the J gene TRBJ2-3, with 7 bases that match TRBD2. Germline-derived CDR1 and CDR2 are MNHNS and SASEGT. The CDR3 totals 16 residues. V lost 2 bases and J lost 7; bases outside the gene matches: 12. The CDR3 reads CASSEIWSSGIHTQYF. DNA for the CDR3: TGTGCCAGCAGTGAAATTTGGTCTAGCGGAATTCATACGCAGTATTTT.

About this clone: A junction boundary mismatches the germline segment, possibly from a read error. This CDR3 is also generated by other DNA sequences in the sample. The chain couples TRBV7-3 to TRBJ2-3; D unresolved. There are 13 residues in the CDR3. Germline values: CDR1 SGHTA, CDR2 FQGTGA. CDR3 residues: CASSLRSVDTQYF. The CDR3, as DNA: TGCGCCAGCAGCCTCCGTTCCGTAGATACGCAGTATTTT. The entire variable domain, with the rest obtained from reference TRBV7-3 and TRBJ2-3, is as follows: GAGVSQTPSNKVTEKGKYVELRCDPISGHTALYWYRQSLGQGPEFLIYFQGTGAADDSGLPNDRFFAVRPEGSVSTLKIQRTERGDSAVYLCASSLRSVDTQYFGPGTRLTVL.

V and J are TRBV9 and TRBJ2-6; 10 nucleotides line up with TRBD2. V trimming: 3 bases; J trimming: 1 base; junction bases outside the gene matches: 4. CDR3 length: 17 residues. CDR1 and CDR2 from the germline V gene are SGDLS and YYNGEE. CDR3 protein: CASSAGLAASGANVLTF. The DNA for the CDR3 is TGTGCCAGCAGCGCAGGACTAGCGGCATCTGGGGCCAACGTCCTGACTTTC.

This chain uses TRBV4-1 with TRBJ2-2; D unresolved. The CDR3 has 14 residues. Per the germline V gene, CDR1 is MGHRA and CDR2 is YSYEKL. Deletions cut 0 bases from V and 5 bases from J, with 7 bases between. The CDR3 spells CASSQEGLTGELFF. The CDR3 DNA reads TGCGCCAGCAGCCAAGAGGGGTTAACCGGGGAGCTGTTTTTT.

This rearrangement joins TRBV6-6 to TRBJ1-5; 7 bases fit TRBD1. CDR1 is MNHNY, CDR2 SVGAGI, per germline (reference sequence). V shed 2 bases, J shed 3 bases, and the junction held 7 bases outside the gene matches. The CDR3 loop spans 16 amino acids. CDR3 region: CASSYIWTGFNQPQHF. Here the CDR3 DNA reads TGTGCCAGCAGTTACATATGGACAGGATTCAATCAGCCCCAGCATTTT.

The rearrangement joins TRBV4-1 to TRBJ2-3, with 11 bases fitting TRBD2. Germline trimming cut 0 bases from V and 3 bases from J; bases unmatched to any gene: 2. The germline V gene encodes CDR1 MGHRA and CDR2 YSYEKL. The length of the CDR3 is 16 residues. CDR3 amino acids: CASSQDASGRTDTQYF. CDR3 DNA sequence: TGCGCCAGCAGCCAAGATGCTAGCGGGAGGACAGATACGCAGTATTTT.

This chain uses TRBV6-1 with TRBJ2-7; D remains unclear. Germline loops: CDR1 MNHNS, CDR2 SASEGT. The CDR3 loop spans 13 amino acids. V dropped 5 bases and J dropped 8 bases, with 16 bases sitting between them. This CDR3 is CASSTQTVGQQYF. The DNA of the CDR3 is TGTGCCAGCAGTACGCAGACGGTCGGGCAGCAGTACTTC.

This clone has only a few counts. J is TRBJ2-1 and V is TRBV7-9; 11 bases are a match to TRBD1. The CDR3 is 15 amino acids. The V gene end was trimmed by 7 bases and the J gene end by 5 bases; junction bases not matched to a gene: 7. Germline V gene sequence: CDR1 SEHNR, CDR2 FQNEAQ (reference sequence). This CDR3 is CASTPDRGPNNEQFF. The CDR3, as DNA: TGTGCCAGCACCCCGGACAGGGGGCCCAACAATGAGCAGTTCTTC.

This rearrangement joins TRBV7-2 to TRBJ1-4; possible D gene TRBD1, 5 bases. Trimming stripped 5 bases from V and 8 bases from J, with 18 bases between. Per germline, CDR1 SGHTA and CDR2 FQGNSA. This CDR3 is 15 amino acids long. The CDR3 is CASSQVGLAGEKLFF. The CDR3 DNA sequence: TGTGCCAGCAGCCAAGTTGGCCTGGCAGGGGAAAAACTGTTTTTT.